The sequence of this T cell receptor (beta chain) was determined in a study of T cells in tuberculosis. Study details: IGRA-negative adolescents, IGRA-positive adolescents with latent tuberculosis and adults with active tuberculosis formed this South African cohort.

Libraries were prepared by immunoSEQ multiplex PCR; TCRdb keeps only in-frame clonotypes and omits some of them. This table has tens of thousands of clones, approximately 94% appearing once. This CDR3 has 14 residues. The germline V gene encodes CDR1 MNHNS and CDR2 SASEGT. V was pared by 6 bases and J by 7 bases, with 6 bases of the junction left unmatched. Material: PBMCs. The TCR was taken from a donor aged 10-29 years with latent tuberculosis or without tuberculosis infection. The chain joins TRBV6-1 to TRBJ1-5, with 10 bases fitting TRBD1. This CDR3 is CASRSGTGEQPQHF. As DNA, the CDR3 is TGTGCCAGCAGGTCCGGGACAGGGGAGCAGCCCCAGCATTTT.